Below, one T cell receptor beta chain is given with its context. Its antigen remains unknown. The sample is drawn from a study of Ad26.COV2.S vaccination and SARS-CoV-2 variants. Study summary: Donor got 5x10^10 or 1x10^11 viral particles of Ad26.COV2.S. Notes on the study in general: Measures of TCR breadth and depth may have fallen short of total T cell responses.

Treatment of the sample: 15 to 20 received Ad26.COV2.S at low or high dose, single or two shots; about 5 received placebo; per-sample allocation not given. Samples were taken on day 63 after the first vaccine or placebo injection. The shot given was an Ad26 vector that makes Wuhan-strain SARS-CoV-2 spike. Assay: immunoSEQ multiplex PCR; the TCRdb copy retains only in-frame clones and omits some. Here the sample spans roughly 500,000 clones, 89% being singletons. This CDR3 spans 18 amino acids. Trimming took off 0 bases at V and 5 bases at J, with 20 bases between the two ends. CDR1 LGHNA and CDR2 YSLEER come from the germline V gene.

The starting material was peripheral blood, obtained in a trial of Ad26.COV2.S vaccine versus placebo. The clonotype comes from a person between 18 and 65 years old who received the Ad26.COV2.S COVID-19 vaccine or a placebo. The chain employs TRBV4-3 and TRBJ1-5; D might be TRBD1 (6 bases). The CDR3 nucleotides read TGCGCCAGCAGCCAAGATCGAGGGGGAGGGCTGCGGGATCAGCCCCAGCATTTT. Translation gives CASSQDRGGGLRDQPQHF.